These T cell receptor beta chains were read from a single sample in a study of blood T cell repertoires in COVID-19. The repertoire was sequenced with immunoSEQ multiplex PCR; TCRdb's copy has only in-frame clones and lacks some. The repertoire holds 30,000 to 40,000 clones, more than 80% seen once, with approximately 45% in the top ten. Sequenced sample: peripheral blood. These receptors were obtained from a man in his 60s with active or convalescent COVID-19. Both conserved end residues are part of each CDR3. A D gene is named only where the DNA matches it firmly. Some rows have no size entry. The others give once, few or many, or a class for an expanded clone.

TRBV4-1	17	NA	NA	TRBJ2-1	TGCGCCAGCAGCCAAGAAGGGAGAACCGAACCGAGGAATGAGCAGTTCTTC	CASSQEGRTEPRNEQFF
TRBV12-3/TRBV12-4	13	NA	few	TRBJ2-2	TGTGCCAGCAGTTTCTACGGGGCCGGGGAGCTGTTTTTT	CASSFYGAGELFF
TRBV28	16	TRBD2	NA	TRBJ2-5	TGTGCCAGCAGTTTTAGAGCCGGGACTAGCGAAGAGACCCAGTACTTC	CASSFRAGTSEETQYF
TRBV5-1	14	NA	NA	TRBJ1-6	TGCGCCAGCAGCAGCGGACAGAGAGATTCACCCCTCCACTTT	CASSSGQRDSPLHF
TRBV3-1/TRBV3-2	14	NA	NA	TRBJ2-5	TGTGCCAGCAGCCAAGGATGGGCAGATGAGACCCAGTACTTC	CASSQGWADETQYF
TRBV7-2	15	TRBD2	NA	TRBJ2-1	TGTGCCAGCAGCTTAGGTGGCGGGAGGAGGAATGAGCAGTTCTTC	CASSLGGGRRNEQFF
TRBV18	14	NA	NA	TRBJ1-3	TGTGCCAGCTCATCTATACGCTCTGGAAACACCATATATTTT	CASSSIRSGNTIYF
TRBV5-6	17	NA	NA	TRBJ2-1	TGTGCCAGCAGCTTGGCCTTAGGGGCCACTGGAATTAATGAGCAGTTCTTC	CASSLALGATGINEQFF
TRBV5-1	15	TRBD1	NA	TRBJ1-5	TGCGCCAGCAGCTCTACAGGGGACGCAGATCAGCCCCAGCATTTT	CASSSTGDADQPQHF
TRBV6-2/TRBV6-3	15	TRBD1	NA	TRBJ1-4	TGTGCCAGCAGTTCACCTACCGGGACAGGGAAGAAACTGTTTTTT	CASSSPTGTGKKLFF
TRBV7-7	16	TRBD2	NA	TRBJ2-3	TGTGCCAGCAGCCCGGGACTAGCGGTTGGCACAGATACGCAGTATTTT	CASSPGLAVGTDTQYF
TRBV7-2	14	NA	once	TRBJ1-2	TGTGCCAGCAGCTTAAGGGGGGGTGTGGATGGCTACACCTTC	CASSLRGGVDGYTF
TRBV14	16	NA	once	TRBJ1-3	TGTGCCAGCAGCCAGGGGCGACGATTCTCTGGAAACACCATATATTTT	CASSQGRRFSGNTIYF
TRBV14	15	NA	NA	TRBJ2-3	TGTGCCAGCAGCCAAGTCAGAGGGTGGAGGGATACGCAGTATTTT	CASSQVRGWRDTQYF
TRBV2	18	NA	NA	TRBJ1-5	TGTGCCAGCAGTGCGCGGCCCGAATCAGATTGGGTGAATCAGCCCCAGCATTTT	CASSARPESDWVNQPQHF
TRBV9	15	TRBD1	NA	TRBJ1-2	TGTGCCAGCAGCTCCGGACAGGGGGGTAACTATGGCTACACCTTC	CASSSGQGGNYGYTF
TRBV4-3	15	NA	NA	TRBJ2-5	TGCGCCAGCAGCCAAGATCTGGGACAAGGATTGACCCAGTACTTC	CASSQDLGQGLTQYF
TRBV20-1	13	NA	NA	TRBJ2-1	TGCAGTGCTAGTGCCCTAGCAGTCGGTGAGCAGTTCTTC	CSASALAVGEQFF
TRBV3-1/TRBV3-2	13	TRBD1	NA	TRBJ1-2	TGTGCCAGCAGCCTCGGGACAGACTATGGCTACACCTTC	CASSLGTDYGYTF
TRBV2	13	NA	once	TRBJ2-5	TGTGCCAGCAGTGAAACCAGTCTGGTTTCCCAGTACTTC	CASSETSLVSQYF
TRBV4-3	17	NA	NA	TRBJ2-2	TGCGCCAGCAGCCAAGTCCCAGCGGGCCCGAACACCGGGGAGCTGTTTTTT	CASSQVPAGPNTGELFF
TRBV5-1	15	TRBD1	NA	TRBJ1-2	TGCGCCAGCAGCCTCGGACAGGGAGATAATAATGGCTACACCTTC	CASSLGQGDNNGYTF
TRBV4-1	15	NA	NA	TRBJ1-1	TGCGCCAGCAGCCAAGCCCCGACAGGGAACACTGAAGCTTTCTTT	CASSQAPTGNTEAFF
TRBV29-1	14	TRBD1	many	TRBJ2-2	TGCAGCGTTCGAGGGGGCGAGCCCACCGGGGAGCTGTTTTTT	CSVRGGEPTGELFF